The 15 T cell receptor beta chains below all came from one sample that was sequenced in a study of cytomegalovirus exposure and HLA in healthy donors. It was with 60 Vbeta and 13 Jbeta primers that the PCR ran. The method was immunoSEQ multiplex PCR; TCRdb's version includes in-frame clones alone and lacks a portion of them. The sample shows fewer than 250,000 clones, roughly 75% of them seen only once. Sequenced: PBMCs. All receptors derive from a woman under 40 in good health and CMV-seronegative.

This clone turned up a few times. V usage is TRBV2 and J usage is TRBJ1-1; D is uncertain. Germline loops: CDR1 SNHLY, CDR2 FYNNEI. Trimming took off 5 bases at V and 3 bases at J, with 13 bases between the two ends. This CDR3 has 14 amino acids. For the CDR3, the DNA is TGTGCCAGCAGTAAGCGGGCTGGGGACACTGAAGCTTTCTTT. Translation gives CASSKRAGDTEAFF.

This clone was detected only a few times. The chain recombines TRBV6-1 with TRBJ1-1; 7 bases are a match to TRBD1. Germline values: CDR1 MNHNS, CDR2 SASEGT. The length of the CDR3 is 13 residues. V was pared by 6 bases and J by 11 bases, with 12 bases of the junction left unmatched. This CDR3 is CASRPYTRGQAFF. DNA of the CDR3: TGTGCCAGCAGACCCTATACTAGGGGACAGGCTTTCTTT.

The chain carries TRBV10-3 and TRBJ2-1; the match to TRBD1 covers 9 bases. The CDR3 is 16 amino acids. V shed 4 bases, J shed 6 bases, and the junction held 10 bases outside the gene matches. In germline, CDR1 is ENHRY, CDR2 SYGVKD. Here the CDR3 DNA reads TGTGCCATCAGTGCGCGGACAGGGGCGGCGGCCAATGAGCAGTTCTTC. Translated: CAISARTGAAANEQFF.

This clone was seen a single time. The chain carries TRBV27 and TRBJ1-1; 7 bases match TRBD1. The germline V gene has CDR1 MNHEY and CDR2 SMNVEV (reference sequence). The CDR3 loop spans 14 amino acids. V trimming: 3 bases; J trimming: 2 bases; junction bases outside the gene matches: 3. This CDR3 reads CASSFQGVNTEAFF. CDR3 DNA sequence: TGTGCCAGCAGTTTTCAGGGGGTCAACACTGAAGCTTTCTTT.

CDR3 sequence reads: CSARTGTGPQHF. DNA for the CDR3: TGCAGCGCCCGGACAGGGACGGGGCCCCAGCATTTT. The rearrangement uses TRBV29-1 and TRBJ1-5; 8 bases map to TRBD1. The CDR3 is 12 residues long. V shed 7 bases, J shed 9 bases, and the junction held 8 bases outside the gene matches. Per germline, CDR1 SQVTM and CDR2 ANQGSEA.

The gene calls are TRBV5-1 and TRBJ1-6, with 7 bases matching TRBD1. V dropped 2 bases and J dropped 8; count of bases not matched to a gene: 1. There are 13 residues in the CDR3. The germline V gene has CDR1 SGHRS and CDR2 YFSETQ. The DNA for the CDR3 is TGCGCCAGCAGCTTAGGACAGGATTCACCCCTCCACTTT. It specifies CASSLGQDSPLHF.

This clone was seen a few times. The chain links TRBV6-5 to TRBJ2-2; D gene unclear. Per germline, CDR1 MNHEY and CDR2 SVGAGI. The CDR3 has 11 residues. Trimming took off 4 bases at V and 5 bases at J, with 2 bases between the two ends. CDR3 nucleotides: TGTGCCAGCAGTTTAACCGGGGAGCTGTTTTTT. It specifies CASSLTGELFF.

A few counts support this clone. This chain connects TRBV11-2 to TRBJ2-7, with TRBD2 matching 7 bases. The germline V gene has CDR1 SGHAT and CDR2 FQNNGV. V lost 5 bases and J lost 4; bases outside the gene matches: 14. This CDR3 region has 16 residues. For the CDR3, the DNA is TGTGCCAGCAGCACCTGGAGCGGGGAGTCCTTATACGAGCAGTACTTC. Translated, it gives CASSTWSGESLYEQYF.

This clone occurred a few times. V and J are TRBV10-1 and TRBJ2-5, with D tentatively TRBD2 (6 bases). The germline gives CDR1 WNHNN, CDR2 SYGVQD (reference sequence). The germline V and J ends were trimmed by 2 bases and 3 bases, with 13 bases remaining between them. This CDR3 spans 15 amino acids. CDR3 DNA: TGCGCCAGCAGTGAGGAGACTAGGGTCAAAGAGACCCAGTACTTC. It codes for CASSEETRVKETQYF.

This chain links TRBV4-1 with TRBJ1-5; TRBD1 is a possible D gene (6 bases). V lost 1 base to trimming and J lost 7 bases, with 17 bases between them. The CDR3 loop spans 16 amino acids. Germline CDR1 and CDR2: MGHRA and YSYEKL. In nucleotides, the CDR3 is TGCGCCAGCAGCCAAGTCATTACAGGGTTCGGACAGCCCCAGCATTTT. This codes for CASSQVITGFGQPQHF.

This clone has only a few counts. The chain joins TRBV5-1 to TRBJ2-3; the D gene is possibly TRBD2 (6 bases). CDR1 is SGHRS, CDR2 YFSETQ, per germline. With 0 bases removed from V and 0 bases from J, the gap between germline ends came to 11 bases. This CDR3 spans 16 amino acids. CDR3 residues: CASSLVGDSSTDTQYF. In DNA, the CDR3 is TGCGCCAGCAGCTTGGTGGGGGACTCGAGCACAGATACGCAGTATTTT.

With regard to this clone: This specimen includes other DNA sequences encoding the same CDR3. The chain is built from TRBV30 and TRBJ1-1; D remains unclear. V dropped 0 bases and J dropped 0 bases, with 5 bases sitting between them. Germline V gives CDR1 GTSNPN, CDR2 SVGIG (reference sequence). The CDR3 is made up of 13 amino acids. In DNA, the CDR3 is TGTGCCTGGAGTGTTGGAGTGAACACTGAAGCTTTCTTT. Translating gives CAWSVGVNTEAFF.

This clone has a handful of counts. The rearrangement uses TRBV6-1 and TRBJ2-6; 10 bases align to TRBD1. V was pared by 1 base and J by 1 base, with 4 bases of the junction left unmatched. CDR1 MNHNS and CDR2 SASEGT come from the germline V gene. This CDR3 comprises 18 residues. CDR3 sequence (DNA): TGTGCCAGCAGTGAAGAGGGACAGGGGAGATCTGGGGCCAACGTCCTGACTTTC. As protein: CASSEEGQGRSGANVLTF.

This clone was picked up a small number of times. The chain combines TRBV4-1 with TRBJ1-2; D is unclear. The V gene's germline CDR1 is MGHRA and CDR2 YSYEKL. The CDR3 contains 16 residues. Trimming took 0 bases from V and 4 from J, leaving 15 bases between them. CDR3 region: CASSQDPRQAAYGYTF. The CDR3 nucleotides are TGCGCCAGCAGCCAAGATCCCCGGCAGGCAGCCTATGGCTACACCTTC.

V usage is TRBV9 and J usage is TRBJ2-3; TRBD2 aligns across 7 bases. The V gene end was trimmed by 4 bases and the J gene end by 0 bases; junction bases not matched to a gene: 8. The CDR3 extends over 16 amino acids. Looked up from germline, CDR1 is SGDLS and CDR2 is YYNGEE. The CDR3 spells CASSLRGGSSTDTQYF. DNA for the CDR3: TGTGCCAGCAGCCTTAGGGGCGGGAGTAGCACAGATACGCAGTATTTT.